Shown below are 11 T cell receptor beta chains from a single sample sequenced in a study of control samples from healthy donors and cancer patients. Generated by immunoSEQ multiplex PCR, the TCRdb table keeps only in-frame clones and is missing some. The sample lists about 140,000 clones; more than 80% were seen once. Sample: blood. Receptors originate from a man aged 18-30 years in good health.

This clone came up once. The V call is TRBV24-1, the J call TRBJ2-3; 7 positions match TRBD2. Per the germline V gene, CDR1 is KGHDR and CDR2 is SFDVKD. The CDR3 is made up of 15 amino acids. V was pared by 1 base and J by 8 bases, with 8 bases of the junction left unmatched. The chain's CDR3 is CATSDFVGGEGTQYF. The CDR3 DNA reads as TGTGCCACCAGTGATTTCGTGGGGGGGGAAGGTACGCAGTATTTT.

The V and J genes are TRBV6-5 and TRBJ1-5; 12 nucleotides align to TRBD1. Germline-derived CDR1 and CDR2 are MNHEY and SVGAGI. This CDR3 comprises 14 residues. J was trimmed by 3 bases and V by 7 bases; bases with no gene match: 1. The CDR3 here is CASMGQGANQPQHF. CDR3 nucleotide sequence: TGTGCCAGCATGGGACAGGGGGCCAATCAGCCCCAGCATTTT.

V usage is TRBV20-1 and J usage is TRBJ1-2; D gene uncertain. Deletions cut 6 bases from V and 4 bases from J, with 9 bases between. The CDR3 is 11 amino acids. Germline V CDR1 and CDR2: DFQATT, SNEGSKA (reference sequence). CDR3 sequence: CSALRPYGYTF. DNA of the CDR3: TGCAGTGCCCTAAGGCCCTATGGCTACACCTTC.

This chain links TRBV27 with TRBJ1-6; D might be TRBD1 (5 bases). From germline, CDR1 is MNHEY and CDR2 SMNVEV (reference sequence). CDR3 length: 14 residues. The germline V and J ends were trimmed by 6 bases and 10 bases, with 16 bases remaining between them. The CDR3 region is CASSIPPGTSPLHF. The CDR3 bases are TGTGCCAGCAGCATCCCTCCAGGGACCTCACCCCTCCACTTT.

CDR3 sequence (DNA): TGCGCCAGCAGCTTGGGGGACAGGGCTTTATTCTCTGGAAACACCATATATTTT. Protein: CASSLGDRALFSGNTIYF. J is TRBJ1-3 and V is TRBV5-1; 9 nucleotides match TRBD1. The CDR3 runs 18 residues. Trimming cost V 0 bases and J 0 bases; bases outside gene matches: 7. Germline CDR1 reads SGHRS; CDR2 reads YFSETQ.

The rearrangement links TRBV5-4 to TRBJ1-1; TRBD1 might be the D (6 bases). The length of the CDR3 is 15 residues. Germline assignment: CDR1 SGHNT and CDR2 YYREEE (reference sequence). V lost 3 bases and J lost 5, with 17 bases in between. CDR3 in amino acids: CASSSKEERGTEAFF. The CDR3 DNA reads as TGTGCCAGCAGCTCTAAAGAGGAAAGGGGGACTGAAGCTTTCTTT.

The chain links TRBV7-2 to TRBJ1-1; no definite D call. The CDR3 loop spans 14 amino acids. In germline, CDR1 is SGHTA, CDR2 FQGNSA. Between the trimmed V and J ends, which lost 2 bases and 4 bases, there was a span of 11 bases. The CDR3: CASSLKGGGTEAFF. The CDR3, as DNA: TGTGCCAGCAGCTTAAAGGGAGGAGGCACTGAAGCTTTCTTT.

This chain links TRBV4-1 with TRBJ1-5, with a tentative D call TRBD1 (5 bases). The germline V and J ends were trimmed by 1 base and 3 bases, with 7 bases remaining between them. CDR1 is MGHRA and CDR2 is YSYEKL in the germline V gene. The CDR3 extends over 14 amino acids. CDR3 in DNA: TGCGCCAGCAGCCAAGGGGGCCCCAATCAGCCCCAGCATTTT. It is translated as CASSQGGPNQPQHF.

This chain joins TRBV2 and TRBJ1-4; D not certain. Trimming left V 10 bases short and J 0 bases short, with 15 bases between. The CDR3 spans 15 residues. Per the germline V gene, CDR1 is SNHLY and CDR2 is FYNNEI. CDR3 in amino acids: CATNSGDATNEKLFF. CDR3 in DNA: TGTGCCACCAATAGTGGAGATGCAACTAATGAAAAACTGTTTTTT. Based on the CDR3 plus reference TRBV2 and TRBJ1-4, the full variable domain is EPEVTQTPSHQVTQMGQEVILRCVPISNHLYFYWYRQILGQKVEFLVSFYNNEISEKSEIFDDQFSVERPDGSNFTLKIRSTKLEDSAMYFCATNSGDATNEKLFFGSGTQLSVL.

The V call is TRBV28, the J call TRBJ1-5, with TRBD1 matching over 10 bases. V lost 10 bases to trimming and J lost 2 bases; unmatched junction nucleotides: 14. CDR3 length equals 17 residues. From germline, CDR1 is MDHEN and CDR2 SYDVKM. The CDR3 here is CATEPGQGISGNQPQHF. CDR3 bases: TGTGCCACCGAGCCGGGACAGGGGATATCGGGCAATCAGCCCCAGCATTTT.

The chain joins TRBV25-1 to TRBJ2-7; D not resolved. This CDR3 has 13 residues. With 5 bases removed from V and 2 bases from J, the gap between germline ends came to 10 bases. CDR1 is MGHDK, CDR2 SYGVNS, per germline. CDR3 in DNA: TGTGCCAGCAGTCCGGGTCACACCTACGAGCAGTACTTC. This sequence encodes CASSPGHTYEQYF.